The present entry profiles one T cell receptor beta chain with its context. As yet, its antigen is unknown. This entry comes from a study of a mutant IDH1 vaccine in newly diagnosed glioma. Study at large: The patients were given eight vaccinations, one each in weeks 1, 3, 5, 7, 11, 15, 19 and 23. Initiation of the vaccine course occurred 4-6 weeks after radiotherapy alone, or alongside temozolomide cycles. Averaging approximately 40 years of age, treated patients were approximately 60% male and around 40% female. Prior therapy was radiotherapy, temozolomide, or both; most received both.

V lost 4 bases and J lost 6; bases outside the gene matches: 5. Germline values: CDR1 MNHEY, CDR2 SVGAGI. The CDR3 extends over 13 amino acids. Sequencing used immunoSEQ multiplex PCR; TCRdb keeps in-frame clones, though not all of them. Of under 150,000 clones listed, 75% to 90% are singletons. The sample's time point: week 11, during vaccination. With topical imiquimod, each dose of the vaccine consisted of 300 ug of mutant IDH1 20-mer peptide. This sequence originates from a woman aged 50 to 60 with glioma. Sample: PBMCs, taken from a glioma patient whose treatment included an IDH1 peptide vaccine. The rearrangement joins TRBV6-5 to TRBJ2-7, with TRBD2 matching over 8 bases. In nucleotides, the CDR3 is TGTGCCAGCAGTTTCAGCGGGAGAAGCGAGCAGTACTTC. Translated, it gives CASSFSGRSEQYF.